The present TCR beta chain was sequenced within a study of cytomegalovirus exposure and HLA in healthy donors. Regarding the study as a whole: The presence/absence work took it that sequencing depth was about the same across donors. Excluded: some indistinguishable V segments such as TRBV6-2 and TRBV6-3.

The CDR3 totals 15 residues. CDR1 and CDR2 (germline): MNHNS, SASEGT. The V end lost 2 bases, the J end lost 0 bases, and 10 bases lay between the germline ends. This PCR relied on a set of 60 Vbeta primers and 13 Jbeta primers. Only in-frame clones appear in the TCRdb table, and some are missing; sequencing was by immunoSEQ multiplex PCR. The repertoire consists of under 250,000 clones, with more than 75% occurring once and the leading ten covering 5.5% to 7.5%. This clone has a handful of counts. As yet, its antigen is unknown. The clonotype was recovered from a man aged 40-50 years in good health and CMV-seropositive. The sequenced sample was PBMCs. The J gene is TRBJ1-2, the V gene TRBV6-1, with no clear D. This CDR3 reads CASSETWSTNYGYTF. CDR3 coding DNA: TGTGCCAGCAGTGAAACTTGGAGTACTAACTATGGCTACACCTTC.